These 27 T cell receptor beta chains share one sample of origin, sequenced in a study of CD8+CD57+ T cells in acquired aplastic anemia. The use of genomic DNA as template underpinned the TCR beta VDJ and CDR3 profiling. One entry per CDR3 protein results from TCRdb running MiXCR on the reads. The sample lists about 110,000 distinct CDR3 sequences; 40% to 60% were seen once. The specimen was sorted CD4+, CD8+, or CD8+CD57+ T cells (not recorded which) from PBMCs. These receptors were collected from a human donor in good health, serving as a control.

As concerns this clonotype: Given a much more abundant clone one base away, this may be a read error. This chain links TRBV13 with TRBJ1-3; D not resolved. V dropped 3 bases and J dropped 2 bases, with 8 bases sitting between them. CDR1 is PRHDT, CDR2 FYEKMQ, per germline (reference sequence). The CDR3 is 14 amino acids. Written as DNA, the CDR3 is TGTGCCAGCAGCTTTGAAGGGACTGGAAACACCATATATTTT. Protein sequence: CASSFEGTGNTIYF.

The CDR3 DNA is TGCAGCGTCGTCCCAGCCCCATATGGCTACACCTTC. It codes for CSVVPAPYGYTF. J is TRBJ1-2 and V is TRBV29-1; D unresolved. The V end lost 6 bases, the J end lost 5 bases, and 13 bases lay between the germline ends. Germline loops: CDR1 SQVTM, CDR2 ANQGSEA. This CDR3 is 12 amino acids long.

This clonotype was picked up many times. This chain connects TRBV7-8 to TRBJ2-7; TRBD1 matches at 7 bases. Germline V lookup: CDR1 SGHVS, CDR2 FQNEAQ. The CDR3 is 13 amino acids. The trim removed 2 bases at V and 5 bases at J, leaving 3 bases unmatched. CDR3 nucleotides: TGTGCCAGCAGCTTACCCGACAGGGACGAGCAGTACTTC. It encodes CASSLPDRDEQYF.

This clonotype showed up just a few times. The chain links TRBV2 to TRBJ1-2, with 8 nucleotides matching TRBD1. Germline V gives CDR1 SNHLY, CDR2 FYNNEI. With 7 bases clipped from V and 5 bases from J, the junction kept 6 bases outside the gene matches. The CDR3 runs 13 residues. The CDR3 is CASMLQGGYGYTF. As DNA, the CDR3 is TGTGCCAGCATGTTACAGGGGGGTTATGGCTACACCTTC.

The sample holds a few counts of this clonotype. The chain is built from TRBV19 and TRBJ1-2, with D maybe TRBD1 (5 bases). CDR1 and CDR2 from the germline V gene are LNHDA and SQIVND (reference sequence). The V end lost 7 bases, the J end lost 6 bases, and 12 bases lay between the germline ends. The CDR3 extends over 12 amino acids. CDR3 DNA: TGTGCCAGTACTGCCAGGGACCATGGCTACACCTTC. Protein sequence: CASTARDHGYTF.

This clonotype was picked up one time. This sequence joins TRBV19 and TRBJ1-5; D not resolved. V was shortened by 5 bases and J by 6 bases, with 14 bases between the two germline ends. The germline V gene encodes CDR1 LNHDA and CDR2 SQIVND (reference sequence). The CDR3 totals 14 residues. The CDR3 DNA reads TGTGCCAGTAGTCTCTCTTCGGGGTTTCAGCCCCAGCATTTT. This codes for CASSLSSGFQPQHF.

This clonotype appeared a few times. This chain uses TRBV5-4 with TRBJ1-1; D not certain. Germline V gene data show CDR1 as SGHNT and CDR2 as YYREEE (reference sequence). Trimming took 3 bases from V and 1 from J, leaving 4 bases between them. There are 12 residues in the CDR3. In DNA, the CDR3 is TGTGCCAGCAGCTCCCAGAACACTGAAGCTTTCTTT. It yields the protein CASSSQNTEAFF.

As for this clonotype: A much larger clone sits a single nucleotide away, making a read error possible. The chain employs TRBV10-2 and TRBJ1-1; D unclear. The germline V gene encodes CDR1 WSHSY and CDR2 SAAADI. CDR3 length: 13 amino acids. Trimming took off 6 bases at V and 1 base at J, with 9 bases between the two ends. CDR3 bases: TGCGCCAGCAGGGATATGGGGAACACTGAAGCTTTCTTT. This gives the protein CASRDMGNTEAFF.

The chain is built from TRBV11-1 and TRBJ2-7, with a weak D call TRBD2 (6 bases). The CDR3 totals 16 residues. V lost 0 bases to trimming and J lost 4 bases, with 16 bases between them. Germline-derived CDR1 and CDR2 are SGHAT and FQDESV (reference sequence). CDR3 in amino acids: CASSLAGGVGLYEQYF. The CDR3 DNA follows: TGTGCCAGCAGCTTAGCGGGGGGTGTGGGACTTTACGAGCAGTACTTC.

This sequence joins TRBV11-1 and TRBJ2-5; D gene unclear. Germline CDR1 and CDR2: SGHAT and FQDESV (reference sequence). This CDR3 spans 16 amino acids. The ends were cut back, 1 base at V and 1 base at J, with 13 bases in the middle. CDR3 protein: CASSLVPDNIQETQYF. The CDR3 nucleotides are TGTGCCAGCAGCTTAGTCCCTGACAACATCCAAGAGACCCAGTACTTC.

This clonotype was observed a handful of times. J is TRBJ2-7 and V is TRBV15, with TRBD1 as a possible D gene (5 bases). The CDR3 is made up of 14 amino acids. Germline-derived CDR1 and CDR2 are LNHNV and YYDKDF (reference sequence). V was trimmed by 1 base and J by 2 bases, leaving 9 bases between them. In DNA, the CDR3 is TGTGCCACCAGCAGAGGCGACAGTACCTACGAGCAGTACTTC. Protein: CATSRGDSTYEQYF. Full variable domain (rest looked up from reference TRBV15 and TRBJ2-7): DAMVIQNPRYQVTQFGKPVTLSCSQTLNHNVMYWYQQKSSQAPKLLFHYYDKDFNNEADTPDNFQSRRPNTSFCFLDIRSPGLGDTAMYLCATSRGDSTYEQYFGPGTRLTVT.

This chain connects TRBV6-5 to TRBJ1-5; D possibly corresponds to TRBD1 (5 bases). Germline CDR1 is MNHEY and CDR2 is SVGAGI. The V gene lost 4 bases and the J gene lost 6 bases, with 16 bases spanning the gap. CDR3 length equals 15 residues. Here the CDR3 reads CASSWAGLLTQPQHF. The CDR3 DNA reads TGTGCCAGCAGTTGGGCGGGACTTTTGACTCAGCCCCAGCATTTT.

The gene calls are TRBV7-8 and TRBJ1-5, with unresolved D. The CDR3 sequence is 13 residues long. Germline V gene sequence: CDR1 SGHVS, CDR2 FQNEAQ. V was cut by 6 bases and J by 3 bases, with 9 bases left in between. DNA for the CDR3: TGTGCCAGCAGTGCGACTCCCAATCAGCCCCAGCATTTT. It encodes CASSATPNQPQHF.

The CDR3 is CASSGMAGNQPQHF. Here the CDR3 DNA reads TGTGCCAGCAGTGGTATGGCAGGGAATCAGCCCCAGCATTTT. This chain links TRBV25-1 with TRBJ1-5, with D perhaps matching TRBD1 (5 bases). Germline V gives CDR1 MGHDK, CDR2 SYGVNS. The length of the CDR3 is 14 residues. Trimming cost V 4 bases and J 4 bases, with 11 bases left between them. The full variable domain, completed using reference TRBV25-1 and TRBJ1-5, is EADIYQTPRYLVIGTGKKITLECSQTMGHDKMYWYQQDPGMELHLIHYSYGVNSTEKGDLSSESTVSRIRTEHFPLTLESARPSHTSQYLCASSGMAGNQPQHFGDGTRLSIL.

In this sample, this clonotype turned up once. The CDR3 sequence is CASSHDFYEQYF. In nucleotides, the CDR3 is TGTGCCAGTAGTCACGACTTCTACGAGCAGTACTTC. The rearrangement uses TRBV19 and TRBJ2-7; D call uncertain. Germline-derived CDR1 and CDR2 are LNHDA and SQIVND (reference sequence). Between the trimmed V and J ends, which lost 5 bases and 3 bases, there was a span of 8 bases. This CDR3 comprises 12 residues.

V gene TRBV29-1 combines with J gene TRBJ2-5; 9 bases map to TRBD1. Per the germline V gene, CDR1 is SQVTM and CDR2 is ANQGSEA. The CDR3 consists of 14 residues. V was pared by 7 bases and J by 3 bases, with 9 bases of the junction left unmatched. The CDR3 region is CSGEATGGEETQYF. The CDR3 DNA is TGCAGCGGTGAGGCCACAGGGGGCGAAGAGACCCAGTACTTC.

This clonotype was recorded at least ten times. The chain joins TRBV3-1 to TRBJ2-5; 10 nucleotides match TRBD2. The J segment lost 8 bases and the V segment lost 4 bases, leaving 4 bases of the junction unmatched. The germline V gene has CDR1 LGHDT and CDR2 YNNKEL (reference sequence). This CDR3 contains 13 residues. The CDR3 DNA follows: TGTGCCAGCAGCCGAGGACTAGCGGAAACCCAGTACTTC. It encodes CASSRGLAETQYF.

This chain connects TRBV7-3 to TRBJ2-5; possibly TRBD1 for D (7 bases). The CDR3 loop spans 15 amino acids. The germline V and J ends were trimmed by 5 bases and 5 bases, with 18 bases remaining between them. CDR1 is SGHTA and CDR2 is FQGTGA in the germline V gene. The CDR3, as DNA: TGTGCCAGCAGCCCTCAGGGGGGCCCGCTCGAGACCCAGTACTTC. Its protein product is CASSPQGGPLETQYF.

The chain joins TRBV6-1 to TRBJ1-2; D remains ambiguous. Germline V gene lookup returns CDR1 MNHNS and CDR2 SASEGT. CDR3 length: 13 amino acids. Trimming stripped 0 bases from V and 8 bases from J, with 10 bases between. The chain's CDR3 is CASSEAGVEGYTF. The CDR3 DNA reads TGTGCCAGCAGTGAAGCCGGGGTCGAAGGCTACACCTTC.

The V and J genes are TRBV25-1 and TRBJ2-7; TRBD1 matches at 10 bases. With 4 bases clipped from V and 5 bases from J, the junction kept 8 bases outside the gene matches. CDR1 and CDR2 (germline): MGHDK, SYGVNS. This CDR3 is 15 amino acids long. The CDR3 DNA follows: TGTGCCAGCAGTGGGGGGACAGGGGAGTATGACGAGCAGTACTTC. The encoded protein is CASSGGTGEYDEQYF.

Regarding this clonotype: One junction end does not reproduce the germline sequence, and a read error may be involved. The rearrangement joins TRBV25-1 to TRBJ2-7; possible D gene TRBD1, 8 bases. In germline, CDR1 is MGHDK, CDR2 SYGVNS. The CDR3 runs 13 residues. For the CDR3, the DNA is TGTGCCAGCAGTGGGGGGGGCAGGGGGCCAGCCTCTTTC. As protein: CASSGGGRGPASF.

The table lists this clonotype with many counts. The chain recombines TRBV20-1 with TRBJ1-5; 8 bases fit TRBD1. CDR1 is DFQATT and CDR2 is SNEGSKA in the germline V gene (reference sequence). This CDR3 has 13 amino acids. The V segment lost 3 bases and the J segment 6 bases; nucleotides outside the gene matches: 4. CDR3 sequence reads: CSARDREGQPQHF. DNA of the CDR3: TGCAGTGCTAGGGACAGGGAGGGTCAGCCCCAGCATTTT.

This clonotype was observed many times. The gene calls are TRBV20-1 and TRBJ2-2, with 9 bases that match TRBD1. Germline V CDR1 and CDR2: DFQATT, SNEGSKA (reference sequence). This CDR3 has 16 residues. The ends lost 3 bases at V and 4 bases at J; junction bases unmatched: 9. The CDR3 reads CSASSPSTGGTGELFF. As DNA, the CDR3 is TGCAGTGCTAGTTCCCCCTCGACAGGGGGCACCGGGGAGCTGTTTTTT.

This chain joins TRBV4-2 and TRBJ2-3; possibly TRBD1 for D (5 bases). The CDR3 has 15 amino acids. V was pared by 0 bases and J by 6 bases, with 13 bases between. Germline lookup yields CDR1 LGHNA and CDR2 YNFKEQ. CDR3 sequence reads: CASSQEAGRPDTQYF. Here the CDR3 DNA reads TGTGCCAGCAGCCAAGAAGCAGGGCGCCCGGATACGCAGTATTTT.

J is TRBJ1-1 and V is TRBV15, with D perhaps TRBD1 (6 bases). V was shortened by 2 bases and J by 2 bases, with 18 bases between the two germline ends. CDR3 size: 17 residues. The germline V gene encodes CDR1 LNHNV and CDR2 YYDKDF (reference sequence). The CDR3: CATSRSRTGQSNTEAFF. DNA of the CDR3: TGTGCCACCAGCAGATCCCGAACAGGGCAGTCAAACACTGAAGCTTTCTTT.

This clonotype came up many times. The V gene is TRBV30, the J gene TRBJ2-7; D uncertain. The V end lost 1 base, the J end lost 9 bases, and 16 bases lay between the germline ends. Germline V gene data show CDR1 as GTSNPN and CDR2 as SVGIG (reference sequence). This CDR3 contains 13 residues. The CDR3 DNA is TGTGCCTGGAGTGCATGGATCGACCGGACGCAGTACTTC. Its translation is CAWSAWIDRTQYF.

The sample holds many counts of this clonotype. V and J are TRBV19 and TRBJ2-7; 8 nucleotides line up with TRBD1. The V segment lost 6 bases and the J segment 2 bases; nucleotides outside the gene matches: 9. Germline assignment: CDR1 LNHDA and CDR2 SQIVND (reference sequence). The CDR3 is 15 residues long. The CDR3 reads CASSPGQGATYEQYF. The CDR3 DNA sequence: TGTGCCAGTAGCCCAGGGCAGGGGGCAACCTACGAGCAGTACTTC. The variable domain in full, with the rest retrieved from reference TRBV19 and TRBJ2-7, is DGGITQSPKYLFRKEGQNVTLSCEQNLNHDAMYWYRQDPGQGLRLIYYSQIVNDFQKGDIAEGYSVSREKKESFPLTVTSAQKNPTAFYLCASSPGQGATYEQYFGPGTRLTVT.